This TCR beta chain was recorded in a study of T cell repertoires in cytomegalovirus infection. In the study overall: Public TCR beta signature analysis indicated the presence of both CMV infection and matching HLA type.

This clonotype was detected ten times or more. Its antigen is not known. CDR3 length: 13 amino acids. CDR1 LNHDA and CDR2 SQIVND come from the germline V gene (reference sequence). Trimming stripped 5 bases from V and 4 bases from J, with 10 bases between. In TCRdb, the reads were re-called with MiXCR into one record per CDR3 protein. The top ten hold under 6% of the sample, which has tens of thousands of distinct CDR3 sequences, 3% to 4.5% seen once. Overall study findings and caveats: Clonotypes of TCR beta that were HLA-C-restricted and CMV-specific dominated the ex vivo response. Accumulated public TCR beta family frequency recognized individuals carrying CMV together with the relevant HLA.

The sequencing sample was made of PBMCs. The TCR comes from a human donor in good health (CMV status not recorded). Some clones in this sample may be carry-over from other donors' samples. The chain couples TRBV19 to TRBJ2-3; D ambiguous. Written as DNA, the CDR3 is TGTGCCAGTAGTTTTTTGGTGGCAGATACGCAGTATTTT. Translated, it gives CASSFLVADTQYF. Combining the CDR3 with reference TRBV19 and TRBJ2-3 gives the whole variable domain DGGITQSPKYLFRKEGQNVTLSCEQNLNHDAMYWYRQDPGQGLRLIYYSQIVNDFQKGDIAEGYSVSREKKESFPLTVTSAQKNPTAFYLCASSFLVADTQYFGPGTRLTVL.